This T cell receptor (beta chain) derives from a study of blood T cell repertoires in COVID-19. Study summary: Sample material is recorded as cDNA or gDNA derived from T cells, B-cell-depleted T cells, or PBMCs.

Here immunoSEQ multiplex PCR was the method, and the copy in TCRdb shows in-frame clones only, minus some. The top ten clones hold roughly 12% of a sample with about 130,000 clones, about 80% of them seen once. V shed 1 base, J shed 2 bases, and the junction held 10 bases outside the gene matches. The CDR3 covers 19 residues. Germline V gene sequence: CDR1 SGHRS, CDR2 YFSETQ. This receptor was taken from a man aged 60 to 69 with acute or convalescent COVID-19. V is TRBV5-1 and J is TRBJ2-6, with 9 bases that match TRBD1. Sequences were obtained from peripheral blood. CDR3 amino acids: CASSLFYRGRLAGANVLTF. The CDR3 nucleotides read TGCGCCAGCAGCTTGTTTTACAGGGGGCGGTTGGCTGGGGCCAACGTCCTGACTTTC.